Listed below are T cell receptor beta chains from one sample, sequenced in a study of vaccination effects on CD4 cells after COVID-19. Some clones are missing from TCRdb's copy, which holds only in-frame ones; the method was immunoSEQ multiplex PCR. Among roughly 24,000 clones listed, around 77% were seen once. No antigen is known for these receptors. The sequencing here drew on CD4+ T cells from PBMCs cultured with HCoV-NL63 spike peptides, taken after COVID-19 vaccination. All receptors come from a human donor who received a COVID-19 vaccine. The CDR3 runs from the conserved cysteine through the conserved F or W. The D gene is left open where the match is weak. Some rows mark clone size as missing; the rest say once, few, many or name a class of expanded clone.

abundance: once; j_gene: TRBJ2-5; d_gene: TRBD2; v_gene: TRBV5-1; CDR3aa: CASSVGPAGGQETQYF; CDR3nt: TGCGCCAGCAGCGTCGGGCCTGCGGGGGGGCAAGAGACCCAGTACTTC
abundance: -; j_gene: TRBJ1-1; d_gene: TRBD1; v_gene: TRBV28; CDR3aa: CASSPGQGGITEAFF; CDR3nt: TGTGCCAGCAGTCCCGGACAGGGAGGAATCACTGAAGCTTTCTTT
abundance: -; j_gene: TRBJ2-7; d_gene: TRBD2; v_gene: TRBV5-5; CDR3aa: CASSLAVGSSGVYEQYF; CDR3nt: TGTGCCAGCAGCTTGGCCGTTGGGTCTAGCGGGGTCTACGAGCAGTACTTC
abundance: -; j_gene: TRBJ2-2; d_gene: TRBD2; v_gene: TRBV4-3; CDR3aa: CASSPRGGRGTGELFF; CDR3nt: TGCGCCAGCAGCCCTCGGGGGGGCCGGGGCACCGGGGAGCTGTTTTTT
abundance: once; j_gene: TRBJ1-6; d_gene: -; v_gene: TRBV27; CDR3aa: CASSLFWREAYNSPLHF; CDR3nt: TGTGCCAGCAGTTTATTTTGGAGGGAGGCTTATAATTCACCCCTCCACTTT
abundance: -; j_gene: TRBJ2-1; d_gene: -; v_gene: TRBV2; CDR3aa: CASRLVRTFGGDEQFF; CDR3nt: TGTGCCAGCAGGCTCGTGAGAACATTCGGGGGCGATGAGCAGTTCTTC
abundance: large; j_gene: TRBJ2-7; d_gene: -; v_gene: TRBV7-2; CDR3aa: CASSLSRVDYEQYF; CDR3nt: TGTGCCAGCAGCTTAAGCAGGGTCGACTACGAGCAGTACTTC
abundance: -; j_gene: TRBJ2-2; d_gene: TRBD2; v_gene: TRBV2; CDR3aa: CASRWTSGRAYTGELFF; CDR3nt: TGTGCCAGCAGATGGACTAGCGGGAGGGCCTACACCGGGGAGCTGTTTTTT
abundance: -; j_gene: TRBJ2-7; d_gene: TRBD2; v_gene: TRBV6-2/TRBV6-3; CDR3aa: CASSPHSGGNYEQYF; CDR3nt: TGTGCCAGCAGTCCCCATAGCGGGGGGAATTACGAGCAGTACTTC
abundance: -; j_gene: TRBJ1-1; d_gene: -; v_gene: TRBV7-9; CDR3aa: CASSLKGPNTEAFF; CDR3nt: TGTGCCAGCAGCTTAAAAGGGCCAAACACTGAAGCTTTCTTT
abundance: -; j_gene: TRBJ1-4; d_gene: -; v_gene: TRBV5-4; CDR3aa: CASSLEAGGNEKLFF; CDR3nt: TGTGCCAGCAGCTTGGAAGCTGGGGGTAATGAAAAACTGTTTTTT
abundance: -; j_gene: TRBJ2-5; d_gene: -; v_gene: TRBV29-1; CDR3aa: CSAEGGAELAQETQYF; CDR3nt: TGCAGCGCTGAGGGTGGGGCAGAGCTTGCTCAAGAGACCCAGTACTTC
abundance: -; j_gene: TRBJ2-4; d_gene: TRBD2; v_gene: TRBV4-3; CDR3aa: CASSQDPPGTTLAKNIQYF; CDR3nt: TGCGCCAGCAGCCAAGACCCCCCGGGGACTACCCTAGCCAAAAACATTCAGTACTTC
abundance: -; j_gene: TRBJ1-1; d_gene: -; v_gene: TRBV6-2/TRBV6-3; CDR3aa: CASSYSWGWNTEAFF; CDR3nt: TGTGCCAGCAGTTACTCGTGGGGTTGGAACACTGAAGCTTTCTTT
abundance: -; j_gene: TRBJ1-6; d_gene: -; v_gene: TRBV28; CDR3aa: CASSLAGGSNSPLHF; CDR3nt: TGTGCCAGCAGTTTGGCGGGGGGAAGTAATTCACCCCTCCACTTT